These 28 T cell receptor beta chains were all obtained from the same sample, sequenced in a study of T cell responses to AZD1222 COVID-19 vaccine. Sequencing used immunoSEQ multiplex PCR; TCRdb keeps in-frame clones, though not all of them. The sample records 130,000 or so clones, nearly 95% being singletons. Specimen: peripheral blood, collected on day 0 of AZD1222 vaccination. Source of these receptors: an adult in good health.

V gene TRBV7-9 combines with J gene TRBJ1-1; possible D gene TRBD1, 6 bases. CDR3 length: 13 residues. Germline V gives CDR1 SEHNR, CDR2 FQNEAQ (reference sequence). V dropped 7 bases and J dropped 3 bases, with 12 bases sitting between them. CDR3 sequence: CASNPGTYTEAFF. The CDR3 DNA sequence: TGTGCCAGCAACCCCGGGACATACACTGAAGCTTTCTTT.

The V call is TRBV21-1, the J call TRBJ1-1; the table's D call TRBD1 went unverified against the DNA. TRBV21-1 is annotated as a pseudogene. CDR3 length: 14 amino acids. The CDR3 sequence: CASSKAPGPGEAFF. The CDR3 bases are TGTGCCAGCAGCAAAGCGCCAGGGCCGGGTGAAGCTTTCTTT.

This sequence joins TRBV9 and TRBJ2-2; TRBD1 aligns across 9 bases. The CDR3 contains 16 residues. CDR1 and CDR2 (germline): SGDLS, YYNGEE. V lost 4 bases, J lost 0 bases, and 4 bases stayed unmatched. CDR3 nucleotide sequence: TGTGCCAGCAGCAGCGGGACAGGGTCGAACACCGGGGAGCTGTTTTTT. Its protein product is CASSSGTGSNTGELFF.

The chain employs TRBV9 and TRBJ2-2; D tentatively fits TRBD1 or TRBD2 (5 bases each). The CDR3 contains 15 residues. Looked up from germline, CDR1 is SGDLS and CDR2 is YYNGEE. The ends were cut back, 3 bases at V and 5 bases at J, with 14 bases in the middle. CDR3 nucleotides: TGTGCCAGCAGCGAGGACCCGGGACGGACCGGGGAGCTGTTTTTT. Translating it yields CASSEDPGRTGELFF.

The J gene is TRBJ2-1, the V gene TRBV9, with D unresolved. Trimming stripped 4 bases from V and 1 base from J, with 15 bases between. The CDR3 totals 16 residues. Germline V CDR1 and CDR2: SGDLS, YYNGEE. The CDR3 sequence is CASSPPTSGSYNEQFF. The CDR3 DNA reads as TGTGCCAGCAGCCCCCCAACGAGTGGGTCCTACAATGAGCAGTTCTTC.

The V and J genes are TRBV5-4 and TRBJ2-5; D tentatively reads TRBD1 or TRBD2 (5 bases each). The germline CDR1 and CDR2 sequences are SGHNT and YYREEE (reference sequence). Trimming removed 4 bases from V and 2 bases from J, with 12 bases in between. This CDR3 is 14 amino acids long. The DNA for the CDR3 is TGTGCCAGCAGCAAGAGGGACGTACAAGAGACCCAGTACTTC. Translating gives CASSKRDVQETQYF.

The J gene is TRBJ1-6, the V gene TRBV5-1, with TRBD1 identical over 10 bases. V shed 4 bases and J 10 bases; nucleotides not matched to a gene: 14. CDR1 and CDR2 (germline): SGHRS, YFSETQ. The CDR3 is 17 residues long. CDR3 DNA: TGCGCCAGCAGCCGGACGGTTCGGGACAGGGGTTTCTCACCCCTCCACTTT. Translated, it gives CASSRTVRDRGFSPLHF.

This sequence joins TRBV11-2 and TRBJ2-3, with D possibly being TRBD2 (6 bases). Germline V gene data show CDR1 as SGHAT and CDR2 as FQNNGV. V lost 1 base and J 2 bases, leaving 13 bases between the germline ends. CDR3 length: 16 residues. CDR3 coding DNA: TGTGCCAGCAGCTTAGGGGGTGGAGGGTCCACAGATACGCAGTATTTT. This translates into CASSLGGGGSTDTQYF.

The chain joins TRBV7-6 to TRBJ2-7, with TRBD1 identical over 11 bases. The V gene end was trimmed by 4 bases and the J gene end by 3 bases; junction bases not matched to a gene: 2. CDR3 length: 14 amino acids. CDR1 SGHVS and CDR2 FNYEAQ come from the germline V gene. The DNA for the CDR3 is TGTGCCAGCAGCTCCGGGACAGGGGGCTACGAGCAGTACTTC. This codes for CASSSGTGGYEQYF.

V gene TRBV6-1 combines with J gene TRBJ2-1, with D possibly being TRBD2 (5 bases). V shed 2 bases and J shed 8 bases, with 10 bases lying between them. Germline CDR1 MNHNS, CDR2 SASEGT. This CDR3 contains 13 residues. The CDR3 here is CASSELASHEQFF. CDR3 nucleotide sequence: TGTGCCAGCAGTGAACTAGCCTCTCATGAGCAGTTCTTC.

DNA of the CDR3: TGTGCCAGCAGTTTATGCTGGCGGGATCGCGACAGGGGGGGTGTTTCGCGCACAGATACGCAGTATTTT. It is translated as CASSLCWRDRDRGGVSRTDTQYF. V and J are TRBV28 and TRBJ2-3; 9 nucleotides align to TRBD1. The CDR3 length is 23 residues. The germline gives CDR1 MDHEN, CDR2 SYDVKM. The junction had 23 bases not matched to a gene; V was cut back by 0 bases and J by 1 base.

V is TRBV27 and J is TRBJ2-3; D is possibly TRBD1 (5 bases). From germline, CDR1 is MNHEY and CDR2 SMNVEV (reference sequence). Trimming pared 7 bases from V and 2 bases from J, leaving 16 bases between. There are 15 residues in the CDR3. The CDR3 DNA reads TGTGCCAGCACCTCAGGGCAGGGAATCACAGATACGCAGTATTTT. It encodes CASTSGQGITDTQYF.

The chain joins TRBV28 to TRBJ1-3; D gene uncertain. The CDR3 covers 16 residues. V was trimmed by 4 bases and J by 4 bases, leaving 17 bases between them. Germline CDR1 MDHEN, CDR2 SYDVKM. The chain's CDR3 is CASSSRTLLAGNTIYF. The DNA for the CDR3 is TGTGCCAGCAGTTCAAGAACCCTCCTTGCAGGAAACACCATATATTTT.

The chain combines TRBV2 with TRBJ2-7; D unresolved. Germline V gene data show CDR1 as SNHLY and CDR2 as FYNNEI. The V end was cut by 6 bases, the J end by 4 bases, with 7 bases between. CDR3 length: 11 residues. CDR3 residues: CASSAHYEQYF. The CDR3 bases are TGTGCCAGCAGCGCCCATTACGAGCAGTACTTC.

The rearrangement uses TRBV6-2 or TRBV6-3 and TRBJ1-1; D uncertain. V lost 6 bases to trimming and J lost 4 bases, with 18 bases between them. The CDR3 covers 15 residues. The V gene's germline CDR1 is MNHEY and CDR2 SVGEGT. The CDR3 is CASSPEGRSSTEAFF. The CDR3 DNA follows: TGTGCCAGCAGCCCAGAGGGTAGGAGCAGCACTGAAGCTTTCTTT.

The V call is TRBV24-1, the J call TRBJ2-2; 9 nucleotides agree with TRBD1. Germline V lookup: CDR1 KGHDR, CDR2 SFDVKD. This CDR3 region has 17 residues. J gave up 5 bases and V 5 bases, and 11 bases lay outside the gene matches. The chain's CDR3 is CATSGAETGGWTGELFF. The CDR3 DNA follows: TGTGCCACCAGTGGCGCCGAAACAGGGGGCTGGACCGGGGAGCTGTTTTTT.

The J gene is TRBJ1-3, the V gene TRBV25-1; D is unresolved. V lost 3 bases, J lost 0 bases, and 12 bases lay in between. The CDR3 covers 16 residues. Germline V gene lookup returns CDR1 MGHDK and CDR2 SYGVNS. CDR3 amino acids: CASSEQTSSSGNTIYF. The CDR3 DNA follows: TGTGCCAGCAGTGAGCAGACTTCGAGCTCTGGAAACACCATATATTTT.

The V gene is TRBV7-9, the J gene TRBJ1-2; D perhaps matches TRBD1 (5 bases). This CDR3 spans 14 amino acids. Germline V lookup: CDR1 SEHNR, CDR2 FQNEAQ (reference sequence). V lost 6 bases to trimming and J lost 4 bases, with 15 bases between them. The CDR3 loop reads CASRSPQAVYGYTF. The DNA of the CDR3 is TGTGCCAGCAGAAGCCCACAGGCGGTCTATGGCTACACCTTC.

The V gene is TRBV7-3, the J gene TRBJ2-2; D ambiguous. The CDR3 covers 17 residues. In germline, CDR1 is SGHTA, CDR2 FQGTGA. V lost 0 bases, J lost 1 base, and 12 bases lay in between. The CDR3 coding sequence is TGTGCCAGCAGCTTAACGTACCGGGCCGGGAACACCGGGGAGCTGTTTTTT. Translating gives CASSLTYRAGNTGELFF.

Written as DNA, the CDR3 is TGTGCCAGCAGCTTAATCCTTAATTCACCCCTCCACTTT. It yields the protein CASSLILNSPLHF. The V call is TRBV7-3, the J call TRBJ1-6; D is unclear. The germline V and J ends were trimmed by 1 base and 6 bases, with 4 bases remaining between them. Germline CDR1 is SGHTA and CDR2 is FQGTGA. This CDR3 is 13 amino acids long.

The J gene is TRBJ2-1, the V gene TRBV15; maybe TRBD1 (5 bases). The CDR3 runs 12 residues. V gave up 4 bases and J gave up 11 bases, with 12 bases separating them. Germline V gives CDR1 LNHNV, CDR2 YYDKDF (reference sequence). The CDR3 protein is CATSKANRKQFF. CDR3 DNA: TGTGCCACCAGCAAAGCTAACAGGAAGCAGTTCTTC. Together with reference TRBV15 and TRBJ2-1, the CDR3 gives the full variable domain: DAMVIQNPRYQVTQFGKPVTLSCSQTLNHNVMYWYQQKSSQAPKLLFHYYDKDFNNEADTPDNFQSRRPNTSFCFLDIRSPGLGDTAMYLCATSKANRKQFFGPGTRLTVL.

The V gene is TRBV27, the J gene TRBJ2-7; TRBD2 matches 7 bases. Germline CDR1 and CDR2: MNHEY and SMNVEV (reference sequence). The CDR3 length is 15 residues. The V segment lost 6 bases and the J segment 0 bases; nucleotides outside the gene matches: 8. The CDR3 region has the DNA TGTGCCAGCAGCCCCGATACTAGCGACTCCTACGAGCAGTACTTC. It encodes CASSPDTSDSYEQYF.

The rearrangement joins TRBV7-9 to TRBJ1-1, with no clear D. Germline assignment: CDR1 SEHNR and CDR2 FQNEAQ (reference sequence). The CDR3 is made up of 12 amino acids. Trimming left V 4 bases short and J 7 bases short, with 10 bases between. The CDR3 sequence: CASSSPHSEAFF. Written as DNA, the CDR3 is TGTGCCAGCAGCTCACCGCACAGTGAAGCTTTCTTT.

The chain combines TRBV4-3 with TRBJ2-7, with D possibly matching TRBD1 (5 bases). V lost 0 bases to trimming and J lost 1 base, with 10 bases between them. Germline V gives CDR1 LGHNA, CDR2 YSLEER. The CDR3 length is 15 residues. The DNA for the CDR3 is TGCGCCAGCAGCCAAGATTCTCAGGGTTCCTACGAGCAGTACTTC. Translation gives CASSQDSQGSYEQYF.

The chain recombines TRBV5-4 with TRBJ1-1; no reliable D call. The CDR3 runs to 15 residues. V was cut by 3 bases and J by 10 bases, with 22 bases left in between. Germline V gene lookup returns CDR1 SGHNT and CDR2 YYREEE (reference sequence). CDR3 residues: CASSSEELGTRGAFF. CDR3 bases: TGTGCCAGCAGCTCGGAAGAGCTAGGAACACGAGGAGCTTTCTTT.

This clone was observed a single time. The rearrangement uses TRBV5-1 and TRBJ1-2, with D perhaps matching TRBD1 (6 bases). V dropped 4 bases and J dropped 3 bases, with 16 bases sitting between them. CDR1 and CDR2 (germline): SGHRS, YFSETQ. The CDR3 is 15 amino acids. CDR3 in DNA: TGCGCCAGCAGCCCTCCGGCAGGGGCACACTATGGCTACACCTTC. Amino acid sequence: CASSPPAGAHYGYTF. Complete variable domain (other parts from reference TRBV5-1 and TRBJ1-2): KAGVTQTPRYLIKTRGQQVTLSCSPISGHRSVSWYQQTPGQGLQFLFEYFSETQRNKGNFPGRFSGRQFSNSRSEMNVSTLELGDSALYLCASSPPAGAHYGYTFGSGTRLTVV.

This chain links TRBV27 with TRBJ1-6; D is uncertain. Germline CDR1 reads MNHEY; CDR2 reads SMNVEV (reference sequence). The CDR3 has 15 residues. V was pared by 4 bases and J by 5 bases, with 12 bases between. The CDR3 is CASSSLTKNNSPLHF. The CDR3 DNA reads TGTGCCAGCAGTTCCTTGACAAAGAATAATTCACCCCTCCACTTT.

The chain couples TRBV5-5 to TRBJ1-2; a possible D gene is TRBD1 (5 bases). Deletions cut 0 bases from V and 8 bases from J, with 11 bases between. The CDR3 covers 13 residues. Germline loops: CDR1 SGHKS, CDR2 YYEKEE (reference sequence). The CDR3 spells CASSLVQGQGYTF. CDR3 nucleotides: TGTGCCAGCAGCTTGGTGCAGGGCCAGGGCTACACCTTC.